These T cell receptor beta chains were read from a single sample in a study of untreated major depressive disorder. Clones were sequenced by immunoSEQ multiplex PCR, and TCRdb holds only the in-frame ones, with some missing. The repertoire includes more than 25,000 clones, roughly nine tenths of them detected once, and 0.7% to 0.85% sits in the top ten. Input material: CD4+ T cells from PBMCs. The receptors were gathered from a woman in her 30s with major depressive disorder. The CDR3 runs from the conserved cysteine through the conserved F or W. D genes are given only for firm matches. Clone size appears in some rows only: once, few, many, or a class for an expanded clone.

cdr3_nt: TGTGCCAGCAGCTCGGACAGGGGGGAAGCAACTAATGAAAAACTGTTTTTT; cdr3_aa: CASSSDRGEATNEKLFF; cdr3_length: 17; j_call: TRBJ1-4; clone_size: .; d_call: TRBD1; v_call: TRBV11-3
cdr3_nt: TGTGCCAGCAGCTTAAGGGAGCAAGAGACCCAGTACTTC; cdr3_aa: CASSLREQETQYF; cdr3_length: 13; j_call: TRBJ2-5; clone_size: .; d_call: .; v_call: TRBV7-2
cdr3_nt: TGTGCCAGCAGCCCGGGACAGGGGACACCGAACACTGAAGCTTTCTTT; cdr3_aa: CASSPGQGTPNTEAFF; cdr3_length: 16; j_call: TRBJ1-1; clone_size: .; d_call: TRBD1; v_call: TRBV11-1
cdr3_nt: TGTGCCACCACAGGACACTACGAGCAGTACTTC; cdr3_aa: CATTGHYEQYF; cdr3_length: 11; j_call: TRBJ2-7; clone_size: .; d_call: .; v_call: TRBV10-3
cdr3_nt: TGTGCCATCAGTGAACACATGGAGAGCTCTGGAAACACCATATATTTT; cdr3_aa: CAISEHMESSGNTIYF; cdr3_length: 16; j_call: TRBJ1-3; clone_size: .; d_call: .; v_call: TRBV10-3
cdr3_nt: TGTGCCAGCAGCTTAGGCGGGGCGAACACCGGGGAGCTGTTTTTT; cdr3_aa: CASSLGGANTGELFF; cdr3_length: 15; j_call: TRBJ2-2; clone_size: .; d_call: .; v_call: TRBV7-2
cdr3_nt: TGCGCCAGCAGCCAAGATCCGAACAGGGGCTACGAGCAGTACTTC; cdr3_aa: CASSQDPNRGYEQYF; cdr3_length: 15; j_call: TRBJ2-7; clone_size: .; d_call: TRBD1; v_call: TRBV4-1
cdr3_nt: TGTGCCAGCAGCAAAAAGGCCCAGGGACGATACTACACAGATACGCAGTATTTT; cdr3_aa: CASSKKAQGRYYTDTQYF; cdr3_length: 18; j_call: TRBJ2-3; clone_size: once; d_call: .; v_call: TRBV27
cdr3_nt: TGTGCCAGCAGCCCCTTCGTAGCATACAATGAGCAGTTCTTC; cdr3_aa: CASSPFVAYNEQFF; cdr3_length: 14; j_call: TRBJ2-1; clone_size: .; d_call: .; v_call: TRBV7-9
cdr3_nt: TGCGCCAGCAGCTCGGACAGGGAGAGGGAAAAACTGTTTTTT; cdr3_aa: CASSSDREREKLFF; cdr3_length: 14; j_call: TRBJ1-4; clone_size: .; d_call: TRBD1; v_call: TRBV5-1
cdr3_nt: TGCGCCAGCAGTCACCAGGGGCAGGATAACGGGGAGCTGTTTTTT; cdr3_aa: CASSHQGQDNGELFF; cdr3_length: 15; j_call: TRBJ2-2; clone_size: .; d_call: .; v_call: TRBV23-1
cdr3_nt: TGTGCCAGCAGCAAAGAGGAGACGAGCAGCAATCAGCCCCAGCATTTT; cdr3_aa: CASSKEETSSNQPQHF; cdr3_length: 16; j_call: TRBJ1-5; clone_size: once; d_call: .; v_call: TRBV21-1
cdr3_nt: TGTGCCAGCAGCGCAGGGCCGAACACTGAAGCTTTCTTT; cdr3_aa: CASSAGPNTEAFF; cdr3_length: 13; j_call: TRBJ1-1; clone_size: .; d_call: .; v_call: TRBV14
cdr3_nt: TGTGCCAGTAACAGGGGGCGCCCATTGAACACTGAAGCTTTCTTT; cdr3_aa: CASNRGRPLNTEAFF; cdr3_length: 15; j_call: TRBJ1-1; clone_size: .; d_call: TRBD1; v_call: TRBV19
cdr3_nt: TGTGCCAGCAGCCACAACCGGGCAGTCAATCAGCCCCAGCATTTT; cdr3_aa: CASSHNRAVNQPQHF; cdr3_length: 15; j_call: TRBJ1-5; clone_size: .; d_call: .; v_call: TRBV4-2
cdr3_nt: TGTGCCAGCAGCGTAGACACAGGGGGGGATGAAAAACTGTTTTTT; cdr3_aa: CASSVDTGGDEKLFF; cdr3_length: 15; j_call: TRBJ1-4; clone_size: .; d_call: TRBD1; v_call: TRBV9
cdr3_nt: TGTGCCATCACCTCGCAGGGCTATGGCTACACCTTC; cdr3_aa: CAITSQGYGYTF; cdr3_length: 12; j_call: TRBJ1-2; clone_size: .; d_call: .; v_call: TRBV10-3
cdr3_nt: TGCGCCAGCAGTCCGGACCTAATGACCCAGTTCTTC; cdr3_aa: CASSPDLMTQFF; cdr3_length: 12; j_call: TRBJ2-1; clone_size: .; d_call: .; v_call: TRBV4-1
cdr3_nt: TGTGCCAGCAGCGGCGAGGGGCCTGAGCAGTTCTTC; cdr3_aa: CASSGEGPEQFF; cdr3_length: 12; j_call: TRBJ2-1; clone_size: .; d_call: .; v_call: TRBV5-4